This T cell receptor beta chain was sequenced for a study of cytomegalovirus exposure and HLA in healthy donors. Study results and limitations: Most likely, a cluster of highly shared sequence variants arose as a sequencing artifact. Previously analyzed data showed that most TCR beta V segments were productive at a frequency of about 87% or about 30%. The only immune exposure information that was available was CMV serostatus.

Concerning this clone: The antigen is unknown.

The germline gives CDR1 SGHTA, CDR2 FQGNSA. This CDR3 region has 12 residues. The ends were cut back, 1 base at V and 4 bases at J, with 4 bases in the middle. The PCR had 60 Vbeta and 13 Jbeta primers. The method was immunoSEQ multiplex PCR; TCRdb's version includes in-frame clones alone and lacks a portion of them. The table includes 90,000 to 100,000 clones, roughly 70% detected once. This TCR came from a male donor in good health and CMV-seronegative. The sequenced sample consisted of PBMCs. The chain employs TRBV7-2 and TRBJ1-2, with D uncertain. The CDR3 DNA is TGTGCCAGCAGCTTAGTGCGCTATGGCTACACCTTC. Translated, it gives CASSLVRYGYTF.